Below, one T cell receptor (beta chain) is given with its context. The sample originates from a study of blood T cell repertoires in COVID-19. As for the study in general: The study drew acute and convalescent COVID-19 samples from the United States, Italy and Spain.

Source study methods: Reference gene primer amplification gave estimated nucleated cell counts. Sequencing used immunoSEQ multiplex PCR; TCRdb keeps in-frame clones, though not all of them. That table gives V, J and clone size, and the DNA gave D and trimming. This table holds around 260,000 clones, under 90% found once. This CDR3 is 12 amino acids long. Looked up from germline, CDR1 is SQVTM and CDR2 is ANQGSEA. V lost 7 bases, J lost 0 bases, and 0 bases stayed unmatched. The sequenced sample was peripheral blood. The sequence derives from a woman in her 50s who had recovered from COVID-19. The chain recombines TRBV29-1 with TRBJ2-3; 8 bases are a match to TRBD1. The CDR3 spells CSGTGSTDTQYF. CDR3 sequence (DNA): TGCAGCGGGACAGGGAGCACAGATACGCAGTATTTT.